This T cell receptor (beta chain) was identified in a study of identifying expanded T cells in peripheral blood. Overall study results and limits: Across healthy donors, higher total template counts meant significantly greater approximately two-week count variance.

This table comes from immunoSEQ multiplex PCR, and its TCRdb copy is limited to in-frame clones, with some not included. Here the sample spans about 80,000 clones, roughly 91% being singletons. This clone showed up just once. Its target is not known. The CDR3 has 16 amino acids. Germline V gene lookup returns CDR1 KGHSH and CDR2 LQKENI. V shed 0 bases and J shed 3 bases, with 11 bases lying between them. The sequenced sample consisted of blood. The rearrangement uses TRBV18 and TRBJ2-2, with D perhaps given as TRBD1 or TRBD2 (5 bases each). The source is a person aged 18 to 75 in good health. CDR3: CASSPPEGPDTGELFF. CDR3 DNA sequence: TGTGCCAGCTCACCACCTGAGGGGCCGGACACCGGGGAGCTGTTTTTT.